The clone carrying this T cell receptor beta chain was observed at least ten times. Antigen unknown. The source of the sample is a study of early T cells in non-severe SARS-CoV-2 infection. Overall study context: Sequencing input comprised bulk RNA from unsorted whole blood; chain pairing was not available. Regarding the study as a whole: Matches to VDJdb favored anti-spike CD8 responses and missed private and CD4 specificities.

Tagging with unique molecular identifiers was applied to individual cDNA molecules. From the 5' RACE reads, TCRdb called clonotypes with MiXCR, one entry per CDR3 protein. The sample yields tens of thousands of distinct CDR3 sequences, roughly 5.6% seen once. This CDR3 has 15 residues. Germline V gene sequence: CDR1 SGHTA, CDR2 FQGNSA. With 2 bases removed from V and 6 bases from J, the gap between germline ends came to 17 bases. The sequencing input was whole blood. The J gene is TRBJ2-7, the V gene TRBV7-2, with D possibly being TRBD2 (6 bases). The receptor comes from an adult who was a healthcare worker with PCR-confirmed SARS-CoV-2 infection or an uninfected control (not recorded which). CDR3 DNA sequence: TGTGCCAGCAGCTTACTTCCGGGTATGGGGGGCGAGCAGTACTTC. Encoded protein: CASSLLPGMGGEQYF.